Listed here are 13 T cell receptor beta chains from one sample, sequenced in a study of PD-1 blockade in classical Hodgkin lymphoma. Only in-frame clones appear in the TCRdb table, and some are missing; sequencing was by immunoSEQ multiplex PCR. The sample has approximately 70,000 clones; 85% to 95% are singletons. All trial patients relapsed after autologous stem cell transplantation. The sample here was peripheral blood mononuclear cells (PBMCs), taken at baseline. These receptors all come from a human donor with classical Hodgkin lymphoma.

V usage is TRBV4-1 and J usage is TRBJ2-1; D unclear. This CDR3 is 18 amino acids long. The germline V gene encodes CDR1 MGHRA and CDR2 YSYEKL. Trimming stripped 0 bases from V and 4 bases from J, with 19 bases between. The CDR3, as DNA: TGCGCCAGCAGCCAAGAGTTTCACCCAGTCCGCAAATACAATGAGCAGTTCTTC. It translates to CASSQEFHPVRKYNEQFF.

The J gene is TRBJ1-3, the V gene TRBV6-1; no firm D call. Trimming removed 4 bases at V and 3 bases at J, with 10 bases between. The CDR3 sequence is 14 residues long. Germline V lookup: CDR1 MNHNS, CDR2 SASEGT. The CDR3: CASSALPGGNTIYF. CDR3 nucleotides: TGTGCCAGCAGTGCTCTACCCGGTGGAAACACCATATATTTT.

This chain uses TRBV11-2 with TRBJ2-1; no firm D call. The CDR3 consists of 14 residues. Germline V CDR1 and CDR2: SGHAT, FQNNGV. Trimming pared 1 base from V and 7 bases from J, leaving 11 bases between. CDR3 sequence: CASSLVGPPNEQFF. Here the CDR3 DNA reads TGTGCCAGCAGCTTAGTAGGCCCGCCAAATGAGCAGTTCTTC.

This sequence joins TRBV5-1 and TRBJ2-7; 14 bases are a match to TRBD2. CDR3 length: 18 amino acids. With 3 bases clipped from V and 5 bases from J, the junction kept 13 bases outside the gene matches. Germline loops: CDR1 SGHRS, CDR2 YFSETQ. In DNA, the CDR3 is TGCGCCAGCAGCTCTGGAAACACGGGACTAGCGGGAGTAGACGAGCAGTACTTC. Translated: CASSSGNTGLAGVDEQYF. The variable domain in full, with the rest retrieved from reference TRBV5-1 and TRBJ2-7, is KAGVTQTPRYLIKTRGQQVTLSCSPISGHRSVSWYQQTPGQGLQFLFEYFSETQRNKGNFPGRFSGRQFSNSRSEMNVSTLELGDSALYLCASSSGNTGLAGVDEQYFGPGTRLTVT.

This clone was seen only once. The chain recombines TRBV5-1 with TRBJ2-7, with D possibly being TRBD1 (6 bases). CDR3 size: 14 residues. V was trimmed by 0 bases and J by 3 bases, leaving 10 bases between them. Germline CDR1 SGHRS, CDR2 YFSETQ. The CDR3 reads CASSLGQGIYEQYF. In nucleotides, the CDR3 is TGCGCCAGCAGCTTGGGCCAGGGGATCTACGAGCAGTACTTC.

The gene calls are TRBV14 and TRBJ2-7, with unresolved D. The CDR3 has 12 amino acids. The V gene lost 0 bases and the J gene lost 4 bases, with 4 bases spanning the gap. Germline values: CDR1 SGHDN, CDR2 FVKESK. The chain's CDR3 is CASSQDGYEQYF. As DNA, the CDR3 is TGTGCCAGCAGCCAAGACGGATACGAGCAGTACTTC. Using reference TRBV14 and TRBJ2-7 for the parts outside the CDR3, the full variable domain is EAGVTQFPSHSVIEKGQTVTLRCDPISGHDNLYWYRRVMGKEIKFLLHFVKESKQDESGMPNNRFLAERTGGTYSTLKVQPAELEDSGVYFCASSQDGYEQYFGPGTRLTVT.

In this sample, this clone turned up once. The V gene is TRBV5-1, the J gene TRBJ2-2; either TRBD1 or TRBD2 may fit D (6 bases each). The germline V gene has CDR1 SGHRS and CDR2 YFSETQ. This CDR3 spans 15 amino acids. V lost 4 bases to trimming and J lost 5 bases, with 15 bases between them. CDR3 nucleotide sequence: TGCGCCAGCAGCCAACTAACAGGGACTACCGGGGAGCTGTTTTTT. It encodes CASSQLTGTTGELFF.

V gene TRBV2 combines with J gene TRBJ1-2; D remains unclear. The V gene's germline CDR1 is SNHLY and CDR2 FYNNEI. The length of the CDR3 is 14 residues. V was trimmed by 2 bases and J by 4 bases, leaving 11 bases between them. CDR3 coding DNA: TGTGCCAGCAGTGAACCCCAACATAGCTATGGCTACACCTTC. This encodes CASSEPQHSYGYTF.

This clone was seen only a few times. The V and J genes are TRBV6-4 and TRBJ2-2; D is unresolved. V was shortened by 2 bases and J by 6 bases, with 4 bases between the two germline ends. The CDR3 extends over 12 amino acids. CDR1 is MRHNA and CDR2 is SNTAGT in the germline V gene. This CDR3 is CASSDPSGELFF. The CDR3 bases are TGTGCCAGCAGTGACCCTTCCGGGGAGCTGTTTTTT.

This chain connects TRBV5-1 to TRBJ2-2; 9 bases map to TRBD1. CDR1 and CDR2 (germline): SGHRS, YFSETQ. The CDR3 covers 15 residues. The junction had 4 bases not matched to a gene; V was cut back by 7 bases and J by 0 bases. This CDR3 is CASGRQGANTGELFF. CDR3 nucleotide sequence: TGCGCCAGCGGAAGACAGGGGGCGAACACCGGGGAGCTGTTTTTT. The full variable domain, its missing parts supplied by reference TRBV5-1 and TRBJ2-2, is KAGVTQTPRYLIKTRGQQVTLSCSPISGHRSVSWYQQTPGQGLQFLFEYFSETQRNKGNFPGRFSGRQFSNSRSEMNVSTLELGDSALYLCASGRQGANTGELFFGEGSRLTVL.

Here the CDR3 DNA reads TGTGCCAGCACGGGACAGGGGGTGATCGTTAATGAAAAACTGTTTTTT. Its protein product is CASTGQGVIVNEKLFF. The chain combines TRBV28 with TRBJ1-4; 11 positions agree with TRBD1. Germline trimming cut 7 bases from V and 4 bases from J; bases unmatched to any gene: 8. Germline lookup yields CDR1 MDHEN and CDR2 SYDVKM. The CDR3 totals 16 residues. Looking up the rest from reference TRBV28 and TRBJ1-4 gives the full variable domain: DVKVTQSSRYLVKRTGEKVFLECVQDMDHENMFWYRQDPGLGLRLIYFSYDVKMKEKGDIPEGYSVSREKKERFSLILESASTNQTSMYLCASTGQGVIVNEKLFFGSGTQLSVL.

The J gene is TRBJ2-4, the V gene TRBV18; the D gene is possibly TRBD1 (6 bases). Germline assignment: CDR1 KGHSH and CDR2 LQKENI. V dropped 0 bases and J dropped 5 bases, with 20 bases sitting between them. The CDR3 runs to 18 residues. CDR3 nucleotides: TGTGCCAGCTCACCACCGGTGGGGGCCACTTCTTCCCAAAACATTCAGTACTTC. It translates to CASSPPVGATSSQNIQYF.

V usage is TRBV9 and J usage is TRBJ2-7; TRBD1 aligns across 8 bases. Germline V gene sequence: CDR1 SGDLS, CDR2 YYNGEE. The V gene end was trimmed by 0 bases and the J gene end by 4 bases; junction bases not matched to a gene: 6. This CDR3 comprises 15 residues. CDR3 DNA: TGTGCCAGCAGCGTAGAGCCAGGGGGCGGGTACGAGCAGTACTTC. This encodes CASSVEPGGGYEQYF.